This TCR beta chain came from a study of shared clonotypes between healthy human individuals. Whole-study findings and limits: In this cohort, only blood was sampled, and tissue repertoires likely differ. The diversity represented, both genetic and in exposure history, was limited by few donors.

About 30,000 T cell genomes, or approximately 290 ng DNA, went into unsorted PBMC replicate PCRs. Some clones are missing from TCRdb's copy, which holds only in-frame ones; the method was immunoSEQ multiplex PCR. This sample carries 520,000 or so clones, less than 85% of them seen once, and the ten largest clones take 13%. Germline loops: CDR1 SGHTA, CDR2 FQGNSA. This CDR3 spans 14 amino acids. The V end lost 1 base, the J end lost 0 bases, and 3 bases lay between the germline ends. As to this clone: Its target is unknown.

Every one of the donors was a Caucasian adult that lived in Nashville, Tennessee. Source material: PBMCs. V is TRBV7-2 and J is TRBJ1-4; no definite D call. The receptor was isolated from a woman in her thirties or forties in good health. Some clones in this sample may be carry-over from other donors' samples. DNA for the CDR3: TGTGCCAGCAGCTTAGAGTCAACTAATGAAAAACTGTTTTTT. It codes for CASSLESTNEKLFF. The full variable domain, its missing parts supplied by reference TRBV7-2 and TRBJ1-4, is GAGVSQSPSNKVTEKGKDVELRCDPISGHTALYWYRQSLGQGLEFLIYFQGNSAPDKSGLPSDRFSAERTGGSVSTLTIQRTQQEDSAVYLCASSLESTNEKLFFGSGTQLSVL.